Described below is a single TCR beta chain sequence and its context. Its antigen is as yet unknown. Sequencing was performed with immunoSEQ multiplex PCR; in TCRdb, only in-frame clones are kept and a portion is missing. Among 48,000 or so clones listed, around 85% were seen once. The data are from a study of OX40 agonist ivuxolimab in advanced cancers. Study-level background: Partial responses were achieved by three patients: one hepatocellular carcinoma, two cutaneous melanoma. Study observations and caveats: Some patients without response likewise showed low normalized clonal expansion.

Germline V CDR1 and CDR2: SGDLS, YYNGEE. Trimming left V 10 bases short and J 6 bases short, with 16 bases between. The CDR3 is made up of 12 amino acids. This sequence joins TRBV9 and TRBJ1-1; D gene ambiguous. The sequencing used CD4+ or CD8+ T cells sorted from blood, collected in a trial of the OX40 agonist ivuxolimab. This sequence originates from an adult with an advanced solid tumor such as melanoma, head and neck, liver or kidney cancer. CDR3 sequence (DNA): TGTGCCGCATCCGGAACCGGCGCTGAAGCTTTCTTT. It yields the protein CAASGTGAEAFF.